This T cell receptor (beta chain) was recovered during a study of CD8+ T cells in alopecia areata. Germline CDR1 LGHNA, CDR2 YNFKEQ. V lost 0 bases, J lost 0 bases, and 9 bases lay in between. The CDR3 length is 16 residues. This clone was counted between two and nine times. Extracted RNA was reverse transcribed into cDNA, the sequencing template. Here immunoSEQ multiplex PCR was the method, and the copy in TCRdb shows in-frame clones only, minus some. The sample has 100,000 to 130,000 clones, 45% to 60% seen once. The chain carries TRBV4-2 and TRBJ1-3; D unclear. The sequencing sample was made of NKG2D-low CD8+ T cells sorted from blood. The TCR sequence derives from a human donor with alopecia areata. The CDR3 nucleotides read TGTGCCAGCAGCCAAGAGACATTTCTCTCTGGAAACACCATATATTTT. Amino acid sequence: CASSQETFLSGNTIYF.